What follows are 9 T cell receptor beta chains derived from one specimen sequenced in a study of cytomegalovirus exposure and HLA in healthy donors (dated by TCRdb to 2017 to 2019). The receptor library was made with the immunoSEQ multiplex PCR assay. For the multiplex PCR, a mixture combining 60 forward primers for TCR Vbeta segments and 13 reverse primers for TCR Jbeta segments was used. TCRdb took this table from immuneACCESS and kept in-frame rearrangements with V and J called. Such tables lack part of the clones; where checked against another copy, unresolved V genes explain under half of the gap, and the rest is unexplained. This sample holds 80,000 or so clones; about 75% were observed only once. Just under 5% of the sample is held by the ten biggest clonotypes. Sequenced sample: PBMCs. The receptors derive from a man aged 55 to 70 in good health and CMV-seropositive.

About this clone: Sequence at one end of the junction differs from germline and may be a read error. The chain recombines TRBV7-9 with TRBJ2-7, with D maybe TRBD1 (6 bases). The CDR3 sequence is 14 residues long. The germline CDR1 and CDR2 sequences are SEHNR and FQNEAQ (reference sequence). The CDR3 sequence is CSSSYSGTRYEQYF. Written as DNA, the CDR3 is TGTTCCAGCAGCTACTCCGGGACACGTTACGAGCAGTACTTC.

V and J are TRBV5-1 and TRBJ2-1; 12 bases align to TRBD2. The V and J ends lost 4 bases and 7 bases, in that order; junction bases with no gene match: 15. This CDR3 has 18 residues. The germline V gene encodes CDR1 SGHRS and CDR2 YFSETQ. CDR3 sequence (DNA): TGCGCCAGCAGCCTAACTACCGTGGGACTAGCGGGTCAGAATGAGCAGTTCTTC. Its translation: CASSLTTVGLAGQNEQFF.

This clone was counted between two and nine times. This chain uses TRBV2 with TRBJ1-5; D gene uncertain. The germline V gene encodes CDR1 SNHLY and CDR2 FYNNEI. V was shortened by 6 bases and J by 3 bases, with 12 bases between the two germline ends. This CDR3 has 14 amino acids. The CDR3 coding sequence is TGTGCCAGCAGCGTGTCCCTAGTCAATCAGCCCCAGCATTTT. The encoded protein is CASSVSLVNQPQHF.

The rearrangement uses TRBV5-1 and TRBJ1-2; D gene ambiguous. Germline CDR1 SGHRS, CDR2 YFSETQ. V shed 0 bases and J shed 8 bases, with 8 bases lying between them. The CDR3 extends over 12 amino acids. The chain's CDR3 is CASSLAEGGYTF. The CDR3 nucleotides read TGCGCCAGCAGCTTGGCCGAGGGCGGCTACACCTTC.

This clone was found a few times. The chain has TRBV10-1 and TRBJ1-1; 7 bases match TRBD1. V was pared by 5 bases and J by 0 bases, with 3 bases of the junction left unmatched. Per germline, CDR1 WNHNN and CDR2 SYGVQD (reference sequence). This CDR3 is built from 14 residues. In DNA form, the CDR3 reads TGCGCCAGCAGTAAGGGACAGCTGAACACTGAAGCTTTCTTT. Its protein product is CASSKGQLNTEAFF.

This clone is deemed medium-sized. The chain joins TRBV6-5 to TRBJ2-2; the D gene is possibly TRBD1 (6 bases). Trimming took off 0 bases at V and 7 bases at J, with 12 bases between the two ends. The CDR3 covers 15 residues. Germline loops: CDR1 MNHEY, CDR2 SVGAGI. CDR3 DNA: TGTGCCAGCAGTTACTCGTCAGGGGTGTTCGGGGAGCTGTTTTTT. Its translation is CASSYSSGVFGELFF.

The chain is built from TRBV19 and TRBJ2-1; TRBD2 agrees at 7 bases. The CDR3 totals 13 residues. The V gene's germline CDR1 is LNHDA and CDR2 SQIVND (reference sequence). V gave up 3 bases and J gave up 6 bases; unmatched junction bases: 2. Here the CDR3 reads CASSMGGINEQFF. CDR3 nucleotides: TGTGCCAGTAGTATGGGGGGGATCAATGAGCAGTTCTTC.

This clone has just a few counts. The chain joins TRBV4-2 to TRBJ2-1; 8 positions agree with TRBD2. V lost 4 bases, J lost 5 bases, and 7 bases stayed unmatched. Germline values: CDR1 LGHNA, CDR2 YNFKEQ. This CDR3 spans 15 amino acids. DNA of the CDR3: TGTGCCAGCAGCCGGATACTAGCGGAGAACAATGAGCAGTTCTTC. The encoded protein is CASSRILAENNEQFF.

The rearrangement links TRBV6-1 to TRBJ1-1, with 7 bases that match TRBD1. This CDR3 has 13 residues. The germline V gene encodes CDR1 MNHNS and CDR2 SASEGT. The junction had 8 bases not matched to a gene; V was cut back by 4 bases and J by 9 bases. DNA of the CDR3: TGTGCCAGCAGTGGGGGACAGAATAGCAAAGCTTTCTTT. The encoded protein is CASSGGQNSKAFF.